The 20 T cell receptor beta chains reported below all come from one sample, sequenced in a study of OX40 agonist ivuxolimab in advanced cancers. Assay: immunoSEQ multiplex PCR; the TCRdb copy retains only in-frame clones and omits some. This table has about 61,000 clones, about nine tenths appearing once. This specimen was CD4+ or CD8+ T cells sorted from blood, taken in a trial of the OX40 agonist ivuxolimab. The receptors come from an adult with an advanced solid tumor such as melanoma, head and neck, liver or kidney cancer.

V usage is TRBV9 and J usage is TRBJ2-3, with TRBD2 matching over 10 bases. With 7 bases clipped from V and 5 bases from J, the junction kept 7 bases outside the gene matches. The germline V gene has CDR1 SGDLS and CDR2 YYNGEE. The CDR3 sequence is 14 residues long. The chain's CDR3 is CASGPSGGRDTQYF. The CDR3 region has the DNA TGTGCCAGCGGCCCTAGCGGGGGAAGAGATACGCAGTATTTT.

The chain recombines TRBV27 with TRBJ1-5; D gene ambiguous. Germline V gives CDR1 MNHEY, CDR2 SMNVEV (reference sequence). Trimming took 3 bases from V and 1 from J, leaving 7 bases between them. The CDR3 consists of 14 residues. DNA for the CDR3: TGTGCCAGCAGTTTGTTCGCGAGCAATCAGCCCCAGCATTTT. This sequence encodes CASSLFASNQPQHF.

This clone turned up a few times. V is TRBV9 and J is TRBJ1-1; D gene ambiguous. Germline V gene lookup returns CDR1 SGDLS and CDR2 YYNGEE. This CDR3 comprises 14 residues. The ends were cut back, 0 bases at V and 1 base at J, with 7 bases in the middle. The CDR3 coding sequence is TGTGCCAGCAGCGTAGATTTGGCGAACACTGAAGCTTTCTTT. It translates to CASSVDLANTEAFF.

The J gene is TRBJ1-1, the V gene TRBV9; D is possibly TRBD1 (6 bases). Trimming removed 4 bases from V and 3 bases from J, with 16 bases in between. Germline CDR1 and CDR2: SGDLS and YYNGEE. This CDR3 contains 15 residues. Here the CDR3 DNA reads TGTGCCAGCAGCCCAACGGGACAACGGTACACTGAAGCTTTCTTT. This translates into CASSPTGQRYTEAFF.

DNA for the CDR3: TGCAGCGTTGACGGGACAGGGGAAAATGAGCAGTTCTTC. Protein: CSVDGTGENEQFF. This rearrangement joins TRBV29-1 to TRBJ2-1, with TRBD1 matching over 10 bases. CDR1 SQVTM and CDR2 ANQGSEA come from the germline V gene. J was trimmed by 7 bases and V by 3 bases; bases with no gene match: 3. The CDR3 runs 13 residues.

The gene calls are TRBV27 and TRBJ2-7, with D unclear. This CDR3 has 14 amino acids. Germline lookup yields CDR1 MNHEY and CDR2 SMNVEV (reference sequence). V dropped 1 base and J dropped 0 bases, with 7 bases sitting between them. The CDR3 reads CASSLYPRSYEQYV. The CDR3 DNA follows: TGTGCCAGCAGTTTATATCCCCGCTCCTACGAGCAGTACGTC.

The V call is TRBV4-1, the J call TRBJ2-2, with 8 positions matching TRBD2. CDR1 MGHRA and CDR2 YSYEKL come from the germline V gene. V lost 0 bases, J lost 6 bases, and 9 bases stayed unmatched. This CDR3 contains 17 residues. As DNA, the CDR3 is TGCGCCAGCAGCCAAGAAGGGATAGCGGGGCCGGCCGGGGAGCTGTTTTTT. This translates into CASSQEGIAGPAGELFF.

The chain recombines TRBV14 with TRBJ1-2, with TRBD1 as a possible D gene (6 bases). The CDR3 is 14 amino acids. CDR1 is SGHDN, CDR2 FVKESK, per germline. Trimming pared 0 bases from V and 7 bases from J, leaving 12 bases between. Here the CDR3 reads CASSQDLRGAGYTF. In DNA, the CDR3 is TGTGCCAGCAGCCAAGATCTCCGGGGGGCTGGCTACACCTTC.

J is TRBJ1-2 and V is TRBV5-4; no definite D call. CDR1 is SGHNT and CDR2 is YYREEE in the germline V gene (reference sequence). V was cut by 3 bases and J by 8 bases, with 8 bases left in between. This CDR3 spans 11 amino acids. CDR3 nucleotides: TGTGCCAGCAGCTCAATAGGAGGCTACACCTTC. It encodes CASSSIGGYTF. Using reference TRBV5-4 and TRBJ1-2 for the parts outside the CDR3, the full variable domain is ETGVTQSPTHLIKTRGQQVTLRCSSQSGHNTVSWYQQALGQGPQFIFQYYREEENGRGNFPPRFSGLQFPNYSSELNVNALELDDSALYLCASSSIGGYTFGSGTRLTVV.

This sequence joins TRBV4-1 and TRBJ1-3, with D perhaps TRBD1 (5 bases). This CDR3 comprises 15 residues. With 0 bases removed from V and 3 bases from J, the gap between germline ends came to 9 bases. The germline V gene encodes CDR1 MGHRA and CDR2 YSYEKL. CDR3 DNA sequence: TGCGCCAGCAGCCAAGATCCGGGGGTTGGAAACACCATATATTTT. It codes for CASSQDPGVGNTIYF.

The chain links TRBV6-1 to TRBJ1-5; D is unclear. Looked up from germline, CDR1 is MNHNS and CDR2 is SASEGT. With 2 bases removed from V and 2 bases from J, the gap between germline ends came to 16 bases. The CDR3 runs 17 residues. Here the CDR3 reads CASSEKSLEVGNQPQHF. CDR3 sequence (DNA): TGTGCCAGCAGTGAAAAGTCTCTGGAAGTGGGCAATCAGCCCCAGCATTTT.

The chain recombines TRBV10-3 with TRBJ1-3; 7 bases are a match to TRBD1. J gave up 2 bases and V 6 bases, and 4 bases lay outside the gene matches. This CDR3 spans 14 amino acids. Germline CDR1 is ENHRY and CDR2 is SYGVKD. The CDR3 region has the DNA TGTGCCATCAGGAACAGGGGAGCTGGAAACACCATATATTTT. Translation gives CAIRNRGAGNTIYF.

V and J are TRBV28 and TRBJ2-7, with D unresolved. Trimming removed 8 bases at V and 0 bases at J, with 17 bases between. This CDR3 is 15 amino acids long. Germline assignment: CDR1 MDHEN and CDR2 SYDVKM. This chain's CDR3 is CASGLLTRVSYEQYF. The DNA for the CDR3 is TGTGCCAGCGGCCTCTTAACAAGGGTCTCCTACGAGCAGTACTTC.

The CDR3 sequence is CASSVGQGSFSEQYF. CDR3 DNA sequence: TGTGCCAGCAGTGTGGGACAGGGATCCTTCAGCGAGCAGTACTTC. This sequence joins TRBV2 and TRBJ2-7, with 9 bases fitting TRBD1. Germline-derived CDR1 and CDR2 are SNHLY and FYNNEI. V shed 4 bases and J 6 bases; nucleotides not matched to a gene: 10. The CDR3 loop spans 15 amino acids.

Here the CDR3 reads CASSFLRVGQGWSPLHF. Written as DNA, the CDR3 is TGTGCCAGCAGTTTCCTGCGGGTGGGACAGGGCTGGTCACCCCTCCACTTT. This chain joins TRBV28 and TRBJ1-6, with 9 bases identical to TRBD1. The ends lost 3 bases at V and 10 bases at J; junction bases unmatched: 13. This CDR3 has 17 amino acids. The germline CDR1 and CDR2 sequences are MDHEN and SYDVKM.

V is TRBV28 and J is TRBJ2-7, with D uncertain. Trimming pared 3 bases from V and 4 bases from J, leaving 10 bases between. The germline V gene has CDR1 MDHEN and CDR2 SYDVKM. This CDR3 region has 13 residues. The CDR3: CASSLNSDYEQYF. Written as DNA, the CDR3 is TGTGCCAGCAGTTTGAACTCGGATTACGAGCAGTACTTC.

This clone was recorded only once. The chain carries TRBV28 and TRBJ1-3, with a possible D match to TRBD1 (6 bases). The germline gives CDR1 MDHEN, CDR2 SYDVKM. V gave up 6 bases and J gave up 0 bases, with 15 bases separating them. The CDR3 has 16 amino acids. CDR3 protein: CASSPYDRSSGNTIYF. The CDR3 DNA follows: TGTGCCAGCAGCCCGTATGACAGGAGCTCTGGAAACACCATATATTTT.

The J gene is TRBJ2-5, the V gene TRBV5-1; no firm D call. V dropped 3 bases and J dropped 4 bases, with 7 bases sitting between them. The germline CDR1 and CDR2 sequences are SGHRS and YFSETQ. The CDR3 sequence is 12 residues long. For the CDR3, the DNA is TGCGCCAGCAGCTCGCCCCGAGAGACCCAGTACTTC. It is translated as CASSSPRETQYF.

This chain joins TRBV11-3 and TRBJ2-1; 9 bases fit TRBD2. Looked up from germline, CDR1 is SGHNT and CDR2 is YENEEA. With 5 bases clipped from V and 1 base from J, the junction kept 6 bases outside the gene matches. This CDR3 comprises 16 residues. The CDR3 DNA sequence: TGTGCCAGCAGCCCTAAAAGCGGGAGGTCCTACAATGAGCAGTTCTTC. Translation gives CASSPKSGRSYNEQFF.

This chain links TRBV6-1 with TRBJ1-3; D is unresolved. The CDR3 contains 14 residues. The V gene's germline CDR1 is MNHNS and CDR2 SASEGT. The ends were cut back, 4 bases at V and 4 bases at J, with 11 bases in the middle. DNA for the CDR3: TGTGCCAGCAGTGGGATAGGAGCGGGAAACACCATATATTTT. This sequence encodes CASSGIGAGNTIYF.